The source of this T cell receptor beta chain is a study of blood T cell repertoires in COVID-19 (dated by TCRdb to the early 2020s). A note on the overall study: Samples covering the acute and convalescent phases of COVID-19 were provided by collaborators in the United States, Italy and Spain. The prospective study material was composed of cDNA or gDNA derived from T cells, B-cell-depleted T cells, or PBMCs. The repertoires were released in a freely available public database intended as a resource for research on the immune response to SARS-CoV-2. The sample metadata nearly always contained a de-identified subject ID, COVID-19 status, age in years and sex. The samples were drawn from two sources: the first 160 participants of the ongoing ImmuneRACE study, and about 1,300 subjects contributed by 6 global collaborators. The dataset comprised deeply sampled blood TCRbeta repertoires from subjects exposed to, actively infected with, or recovered from COVID-19. Where available, HLA class I and class II types were taken from metadata supplied by the sample provider and were not determined by assay-based typing. Study-wide findings and limitations: Clinical and demographic metadata were provided uncurated, with the amount varying by source and participant.

Another Seattle source contributed samples from volunteer blood donors who had recovered from COVID-19. Each collaborating institution followed its own protocols to collect whole blood in K2EDTA tubes. Collaborator samples were shipped for TCRbeta analysis as frozen whole blood, isolated PBMCs, or DNA extracted from either sample type. The germline V gene (reference sequence) supplies CDR1 LNHDA and CDR2 SQIVND. At the junction V is shortened by 4 bases and J by 3 bases; bases outside the gene matches: 9. Measured from the cysteine to the phenylalanine, the CDR3 is 16 residues long. Only the CDR3 DNA stays, 48 bases, in frame from base 1. TCRbeta CDR3 regions were amplified from genomic DNA by means of the immunoSEQ Assay, a bias-controlled multiplex PCR. Under the source paper's analysis protocol: The number of nucleated cells in each sample was estimated from the amplification of reference gene primers within the assay. Sequence reads were collapsed and filtered to measure the absolute abundance of every unique TCRbeta CDR3 rearrangement. For each sample, productive Simpson clonality was calculated by taking the square root of Simpson's diversity index across productive rearrangements. TCRdb limited this immuneACCESS table to in-frame rearrangements with V and J called. A share of clones is missing; checked studies link under half to unresolved V genes, and the rest is unexplained. V, J and clone size were drawn from that table, and D and trimming were deduced from the DNA. Present in this sample are roughly 220,000 clones, around 83% of which were seen just once. Around 3% of the sample rests with the top ten.

To note about this clone: This receptor's antigen is unknown. No base quality values were provided; no much bigger clone lies one nucleotide off.

The chain employs TRBV19 and TRBJ1-5; 7 bases in the middle match TRBD1. Sequencing was carried out using peripheral blood. This clonotype originated in a man aged 50-59 years who had recovered from COVID-19. The CDR3: CASSTLSRGNNQPQHF. The DNA sequence is given as TGTGCCAGTAGTACCCTGAGCAGGGGGAACAATCAGCCCCAGCATTTT.